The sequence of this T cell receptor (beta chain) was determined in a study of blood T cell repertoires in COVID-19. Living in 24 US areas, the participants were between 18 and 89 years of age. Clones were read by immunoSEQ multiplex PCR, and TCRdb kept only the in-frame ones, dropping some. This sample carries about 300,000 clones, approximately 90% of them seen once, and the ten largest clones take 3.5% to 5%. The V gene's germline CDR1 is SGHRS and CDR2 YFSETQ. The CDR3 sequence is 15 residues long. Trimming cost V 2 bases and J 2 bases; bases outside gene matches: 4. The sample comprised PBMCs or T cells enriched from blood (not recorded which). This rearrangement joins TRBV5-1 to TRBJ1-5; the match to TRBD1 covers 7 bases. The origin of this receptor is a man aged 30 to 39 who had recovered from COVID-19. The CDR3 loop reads CASSFETGGNQPQHF. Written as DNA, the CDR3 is TGCGCCAGCAGCTTCGAAACAGGGGGCAATCAGCCCCAGCATTTT. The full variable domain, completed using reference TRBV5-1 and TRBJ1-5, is KAGVTQTPRYLIKTRGQQVTLSCSPISGHRSVSWYQQTPGQGLQFLFEYFSETQRNKGNFPGRFSGRQFSNSRSEMNVSTLELGDSALYLCASSFETGGNQPQHFGDGTRLSIL.